This TCR beta chain was identified in a study of blood T cell repertoires in COVID-19. At the level of the study: Whether acute or convalescent, the COVID-19 samples came from the United States, Italy and Spain.

There are many counts of this clone. Trimming took 6 bases from V and 6 from J, leaving 17 bases between them. This CDR3 comprises 14 residues. CDR1 is MDHEN, CDR2 SYDVKM, per germline. The method was immunoSEQ multiplex PCR; TCRdb's version includes in-frame clones alone and lacks a portion of them. Of approximately 71,000 clones detected, 85% to 90% appear once; the ten largest clones hold 3.5% to 5%. The sequence was obtained from a man aged 50 to 60 with acute or convalescent COVID-19. The material sequenced was peripheral blood. The rearrangement links TRBV28 to TRBJ1-2, with D possibly matching TRBD1 (5 bases). The CDR3 protein is CASSQFRESDGYTF. CDR3 nucleotides: TGTGCCAGCAGCCAATTCAGGGAATCCGATGGCTACACCTTC.